This T cell receptor (beta chain) emerged from a study of cytomegalovirus exposure and HLA in healthy donors. Overall study: The approximately 120 validation repertoires matched the approximately 700 first-cohort repertoires in platform, a later analysis reported.

Trimming removed 5 bases from V and 4 bases from J, with 24 bases in between. The CDR3 spans 17 residues. Germline CDR1 is LNHDA and CDR2 is SQIVND (reference sequence). Measured with immunoSEQ multiplex PCR; TCRdb has only the in-frame clones, and not every one. The sample consists of over 150,000 clones, about 88% of them appearing once. This clone was observed a single time. Its cognate antigen is unknown. Overall study results and limits: It was confirmed in vitro that a few of the CMV-associated chains were specific for CMV antigens. The majority of TCR sequences were rare, yet some public TCRs appeared in many donors.

The donors were members of the validation cohort, which comprised approximately 120 subjects and was separate from the first cohort of roughly 700 subjects. Sequenced material: PBMCs. The sequence was obtained from a young woman in good health and CMV-seronegative. The chain carries TRBV19 and TRBJ2-7; D may be TRBD2 (6 bases). The CDR3: CASSSLGLAGRGYEQYF. In nucleotides, the CDR3 is TGTGCCAGTAGTTCGCTCGGGCTCGCGGGGCGAGGGTACGAGCAGTACTTC.